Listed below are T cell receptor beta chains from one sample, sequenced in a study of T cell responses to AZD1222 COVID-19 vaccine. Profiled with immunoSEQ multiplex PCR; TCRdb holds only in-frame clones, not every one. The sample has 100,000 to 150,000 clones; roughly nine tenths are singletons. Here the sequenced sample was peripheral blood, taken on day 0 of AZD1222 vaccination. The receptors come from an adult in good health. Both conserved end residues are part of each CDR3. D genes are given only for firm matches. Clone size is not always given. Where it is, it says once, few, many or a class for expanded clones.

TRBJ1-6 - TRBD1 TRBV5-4 TGTGCCAGCAGCCAAGGACAGGGGGCCTATACTTCACCCCTCCACTTT CASSQGQGAYTSPLHF
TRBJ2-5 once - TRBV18 TGTGCCAGCTCACCTAGGGACGGAGAGACCCAGTACTTC CASSPRDGETQYF
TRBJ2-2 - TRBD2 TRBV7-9 TGTGCCAGCAGCCCGCGGGCGGGGGGGAACACCGGGGAGCTGTTTTTT CASSPRAGGNTGELFF
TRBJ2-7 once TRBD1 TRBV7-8 TGTGCCAGCAGCTATAGCCCGGGACAGCTCGGCTACGAGCAGTACTTC CASSYSPGQLGYEQYF
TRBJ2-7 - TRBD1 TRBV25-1 TGTGCCAGCAGCTCAACAGGGGGAAGCTCCTACGAGCAGTACTTC CASSSTGGSSYEQYF
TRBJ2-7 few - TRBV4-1 TGCGCCAGCAGCCCCGGGGCGGGGTCCGAGCAGTACTTC CASSPGAGSEQYF
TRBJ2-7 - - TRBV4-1 TGCGCCAGCAGCCATACTATAGGGGACGGGGAATACGAGCAGTACTTC CASSHTIGDGEYEQYF
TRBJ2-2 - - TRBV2 TGTGCCAGCAGTGCCCTGGGGACGAACACCGGGGAGCTGTTTTTT CASSALGTNTGELFF
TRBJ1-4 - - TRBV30 TGTGCCGGAAGAGGACACCGGCGGCCTAATGAAAAACTGTTTTTT CAGRGHRRPNEKLFF
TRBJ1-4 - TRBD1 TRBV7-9 TGTGCCAGCAGCGACTCGACAGGGCTTAATGAAAAACTGTTTTTT CASSDSTGLNEKLFF
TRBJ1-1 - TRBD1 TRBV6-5 TGTGCCGGCGACAGGGGAGTGGGGTTGAACACTGAAGCTTTCTTT CAGDRGVGLNTEAFF
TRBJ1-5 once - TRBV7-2 TGTGCCAGCAGTAAAACAACGAATCAGCCCCAGCATTTT CASSKTTNQPQHF
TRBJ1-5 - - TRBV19 TGTGCCACCTGCACGGGACCCAACGATCAGCCCCAGCATTTT CATCTGPNDQPQHF
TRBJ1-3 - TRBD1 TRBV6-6 TGTGCCAGCAGTCCCATCACAGGGGCTCTCTCTGGAAACACCATATATTTT CASSPITGALSGNTIYF
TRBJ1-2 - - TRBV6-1 TGTGCCAGCAGTGGACCGACAGGCCCAGCTAACTATGGCTACACCTTC CASSGPTGPANYGYTF
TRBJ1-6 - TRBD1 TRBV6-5 TGTGCCAGCAGTCCGAACAGGGGGCTTTCACCCCTCCACTTT CASSPNRGLSPLHF
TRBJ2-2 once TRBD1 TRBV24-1 TGTGCCACCAGTGATACATTACTCCGGACAGGGGGTACCGGGGAGCTGTTTTTT CATSDTLLRTGGTGELFF
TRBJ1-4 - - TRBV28 TGTGCCAGCAGCCGACGGGTCCAGTTTGAAAAACTGTTTTTT CASSRRVQFEKLFF
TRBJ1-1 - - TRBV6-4 TGTGCCAGCAGTGACGATCCACTAGGAAGCACTGAAGCTTTCTTT CASSDDPLGSTEAFF
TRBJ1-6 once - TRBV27 TGTGCCAGCAGTTTGGGCAATTCACCCCTCCACTTT CASSLGNSPLHF
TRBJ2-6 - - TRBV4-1 TGCGCCAGCAGCCCTGGAGGGGAGGCCTCCGGGGCCAACGTCCTGACTTTC CASSPGGEASGANVLTF
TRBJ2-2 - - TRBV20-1 TGCAGTGCTAGTTTAGGCGGCAGGCGCGACACCGGGGAGCTGTTTTTT CSASLGGRRDTGELFF
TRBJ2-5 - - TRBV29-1 TGCAGCGTTGGTTTCTCGCAAGAGACCCAGTACTTC CSVGFSQETQYF
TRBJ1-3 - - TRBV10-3 TGTGCCATCAGTGCTACAGGGAACTCTGGAAACACCATATATTTT CAISATGNSGNTIYF
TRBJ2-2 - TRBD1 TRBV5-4 TGTGCCAGCAGCCCGAGATGGACAGGGAACACCGGGGAGCTGTTTTTT CASSPRWTGNTGELFF
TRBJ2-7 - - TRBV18 TGTGCCAGCTCGGACAGCTCCTACGAGCAGTACTTC CASSDSSYEQYF
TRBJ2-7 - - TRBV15 TGTGCCACCAGCAGGGATAGCTCCTACGAGCAGTACTTC CATSRDSSYEQYF
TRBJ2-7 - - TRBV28 TGTGCCAGCAGTTTAAACAGGGCACCCCCCTACGAGCAGTACTTC CASSLNRAPPYEQYF
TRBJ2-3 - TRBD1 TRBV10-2 TGCGCCAGCAGTAGGCAGGGGGCGTCCACAGATACGCAGTATTTT CASSRQGASTDTQYF
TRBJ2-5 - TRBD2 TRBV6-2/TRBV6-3 TGTGCCAGCAGTTCCCAAGGCCTAGCGGGGGGCCGGTACCAAGAGACCCAGTACTTC CASSSQGLAGGRYQETQYF
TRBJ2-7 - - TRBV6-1 TGTGCCAGCAGTGAACAGGGCTACGAGCAGTACTTC CASSEQGYEQYF
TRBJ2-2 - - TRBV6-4 TGTGCCAGCAGTGCAGGGGAGGATACCGGGGAGCTGTTTTTT CASSAGEDTGELFF
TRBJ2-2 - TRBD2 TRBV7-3 TGTGCCAGCAGCCCCCTAATCGGGGGGGCGGAGACCGGGGAGCTGTTTTTT CASSPLIGGAETGELFF
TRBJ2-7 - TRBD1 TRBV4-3 TGCGCCAGCAGCCAATCTTTCGGACAGGGCCTATCCTACGAGCAGTACTTC CASSQSFGQGLSYEQYF
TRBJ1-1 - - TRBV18 TGTGCCAGCTCACCACCGGACGTCTTGAACACTGAAGCTTTCTTT CASSPPDVLNTEAFF
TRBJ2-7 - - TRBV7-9 TGTGCCAGCACCTCGACAGACTACGAGCAGTACTTC CASTSTDYEQYF
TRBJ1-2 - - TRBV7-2 TGTGCCAGCAGCCTAAGGGGGAGTTATGGCTACACCTTC CASSLRGSYGYTF
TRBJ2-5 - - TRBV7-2 TGTGCCAGCAGCTTAGTAAGGGGCTTGGAAACCCAGTACTTC CASSLVRGLETQYF
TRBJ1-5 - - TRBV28 TGTGCCAGCAGCAAAATGGGGCTTCAGCCCCAGCATTTT CASSKMGLQPQHF
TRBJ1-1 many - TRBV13 TGTGCCAGCAGCTTAAGTGGGGAAAACACTGAAGCTTTCTTT CASSLSGENTEAFF
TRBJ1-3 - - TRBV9 TGTGCCAGCAGCGACCCCACTTCCGGGTTTGGAAACACCATATATTTT CASSDPTSGFGNTIYF
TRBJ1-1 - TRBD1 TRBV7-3 TGTGCCAGCAGCTCAGGGGGTCTCACTGAAGCTTTCTTT CASSSGGLTEAFF
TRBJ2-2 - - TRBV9 TGTGCCAGCAGTGCTTCGGGGCTCCTGAACACCGGGGAGCTGTTTTTT CASSASGLLNTGELFF
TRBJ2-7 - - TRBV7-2 TGTGCCAGCAGCTTTCGTCGGGAGTACGAGCAGTACTTC CASSFRREYEQYF
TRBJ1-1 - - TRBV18 TGTGCCAGCTCAATCAGGGCCCCGTCGGACACTGAAGCTTTCTTT CASSIRAPSDTEAFF
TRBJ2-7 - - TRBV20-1 TGCAGTGCTAGTGTCCGGGGGAGCTCCTACGAGCAGTACTTC CSASVRGSSYEQYF
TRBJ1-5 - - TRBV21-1 TGTGCCAGCAGCCACCGGGTCGGTCAGCCCCAGCATTTT CASSHRVGQPQHF